Each of the 17 T cell receptor beta chains below was sequenced from the same sample in a study of T-cell memory formation after mild COVID-19 (TCRdb year 2021). The protocol used for the library was 5' RACE. The listed sequencing device is Illumina NovaSeq 6000. TCRdb reran the public reads through fastp at Q25 and MiXCR, keeping productive beta chains. Each CDR3 protein gets just one entry, which takes the most common genes and DNA from the rows behind it. The sample table contains fewer than 90,000 distinct CDR3 sequences; only one count was recorded for 9.5% to 15% of them. The ten largest make up around 41% of the sample. The sequencing sample was made of PBMCs or a T cell subset sorted from them (not recorded which). Receptor source: a man younger than 35 who had mild COVID-19 (a few samples of this study predate the infection). The sample titles of this study are shuffled in the database, so cell type and time point are left out; the donor was told from shared clones.

This clonotype has only a few counts. J is TRBJ2-7 and V is TRBV6-2 or TRBV6-3, with D possibly matching TRBD1 (5 bases). The length of the CDR3 is 12 residues. Deletions cut 3 bases from V and 4 bases from J, with 7 bases between. Looked up from germline, CDR1 is MNHEY and CDR2 is SVGEGT. The CDR3 loop reads CASSYKGYEQYV. The CDR3 DNA reads TGTGCCAGCAGTTATAAGGGGTACGAGCAGTACGTC.

The rearrangement links TRBV4-3 to TRBJ2-1, with D uncertain. Per germline, CDR1 LGHNA and CDR2 YSLEER. Trimming removed 4 bases from V and 5 bases from J, with 15 bases in between. CDR3 length equals 15 residues. The CDR3 loop reads CASSPLMTPNNEQFF. Written as DNA, the CDR3 is TGCGCCAGCAGCCCTCTGATGACACCCAACAATGAGCAGTTCTTC.

This clonotype came up a few times. The chain uses TRBV29-1 and TRBJ2-1; tentatively, D is TRBD2 (5 bases). The CDR3 totals 12 residues. The V gene lost 0 bases and the J gene lost 12 bases, with 12 bases spanning the gap. Germline V lookup: CDR1 SQVTM, CDR2 ANQGSEA. The CDR3 DNA sequence: TGCAGCGTTGAAGATCTAGCATCGGGGCAGTTCTTC. Translation gives CSVEDLASGQFF.

This clonotype appeared a few times. The V gene is TRBV12-3 or TRBV12-4, the J gene TRBJ2-1; D is perhaps TRBD2 (5 bases). V lost 3 bases to trimming and J lost 7 bases, with 13 bases between them. This CDR3 spans 14 amino acids. The CDR3 DNA reads TGTGCCAGCAGTTTCCCGGATGAGGGAAATGAGCAGTTCTTC. Its protein is CASSFPDEGNEQFF.

For the CDR3, the DNA is TGTGCCAGCAGCCCCGGACAGGAGACAGCCTACGAGCAGTACTTC. Protein: CASSPGQETAYEQYF. The chain is built from TRBV7-9 and TRBJ2-7; TRBD1 matches 7 bases. The length of the CDR3 is 15 residues. With V trimmed by 5 bases and J by 2 bases, 9 bases remained unmatched. The germline gives CDR1 SEHNR, CDR2 FQNEAQ (reference sequence).

The chain combines TRBV7-9 with TRBJ1-1, with no clear D. The CDR3 runs 16 residues. V shed 1 base and J shed 3 bases, with 15 bases lying between them. CDR1 is SEHNR, CDR2 FQNEAQ, per germline (reference sequence). CDR3 in DNA: TGTGCCAGCAGCTTAGGTTGGGCACAAGGCGACACTGAAGCTTTCTTT. Residues: CASSLGWAQGDTEAFF.

In its sample, this clonotype was seen many times. The DNA for the CDR3 is TGTGCCAGCAGCTTAGAGCCGGGACCGAGGGAAGAGACCCAGTACTTC. This codes for CASSLEPGPREETQYF. The chain couples TRBV7-9 to TRBJ2-5; the D gene could be TRBD1 or TRBD2 (5 bases each). V gave up 1 base and J gave up 3 bases, with 15 bases separating them. This CDR3 region has 16 residues. Germline lookup yields CDR1 SEHNR and CDR2 FQNEAQ (reference sequence).

This clonotype was picked up a small number of times. J is TRBJ1-6 and V is TRBV5-1, with D possibly matching TRBD1 (5 bases). V lost 3 bases and J lost 7, with 11 bases in between. Germline CDR1 SGHRS, CDR2 YFSETQ. The CDR3 sequence is 14 residues long. The CDR3, as DNA: TGCGCCAGCAGCTCCAACCGGGACAATTCACCCCTCCACTTT. Translation: CASSSNRDNSPLHF.

V and J are TRBV5-1 and TRBJ2-7; a possible D gene is TRBD1 (5 bases). Germline CDR1 SGHRS, CDR2 YFSETQ. This CDR3 has 14 amino acids. Trimming shortened V by 2 bases and J by 3 bases, and 12 bases separated the two germline ends. CDR3 sequence (DNA): TGCGCCAGCAGCTTCTCAGGGCAAGGCTACGAGCAGTACTTC. It encodes CASSFSGQGYEQYF.

This clonotype showed up just once. The chain recombines TRBV3-1 with TRBJ1-2, with 10 positions matching TRBD1. Germline loops: CDR1 LGHDT, CDR2 YNNKEL (reference sequence). This CDR3 has 14 residues. V lost 5 bases to trimming and J lost 4 bases; unmatched junction nucleotides: 4. The CDR3 sequence is CASSGTGAFYGYTF. The CDR3 nucleotides are TGTGCCAGCAGCGGGACAGGGGCCTTCTATGGCTACACCTTC.

The CDR3 nucleotides read TGCAGTGCTATGCGGGAGACCCAGTACTTC. It yields the protein CSAMRETQYF. The V and J genes are TRBV20-1 and TRBJ2-5; D is uncertain. This CDR3 is 10 amino acids long. The germline gives CDR1 DFQATT, CDR2 SNEGSKA (reference sequence). V was cut by 4 bases and J by 5 bases, with 5 bases left in between.

This clonotype was recorded many times. V gene TRBV4-3 combines with J gene TRBJ2-1, with D possibly being TRBD1 (5 bases). Germline CDR1 LGHNA, CDR2 YSLEER. The CDR3 has 17 residues. V shed 0 bases and J shed 6 bases, with 18 bases lying between them. CDR3 amino acids: CASSQDGGPWGLNEQFF. The CDR3 DNA is TGCGCCAGCAGCCAAGACGGTGGGCCCTGGGGCCTCAATGAGCAGTTCTTC.

This clonotype occurred many times. The J gene is TRBJ1-1, the V gene TRBV20-1, with a tentative D call TRBD1 (6 bases). The CDR3 sequence is 14 residues long. Trimming took 0 bases from V and 4 from J, leaving 12 bases between them. Looked up from germline, CDR1 is DFQATT and CDR2 is SNEGSKA (reference sequence). The CDR3 sequence is CSARDPDRITEAFF. CDR3 DNA sequence: TGCAGTGCTAGAGATCCGGACAGAATCACTGAAGCTTTCTTT.

The rearrangement uses TRBV9 and TRBJ2-5; tentatively, D is TRBD2 (6 bases). From germline, CDR1 is SGDLS and CDR2 YYNGEE. V was clipped by 4 bases and J by 3 bases, with 10 bases between them. The CDR3 is 13 residues long. The CDR3 region is CASSRGGEETQYF. DNA for the CDR3: TGTGCCAGCAGCCGCGGAGGGGAAGAGACCCAGTACTTC.

This clonotype turned up a few times. This chain connects TRBV7-9 to TRBJ1-2, with a possible D match to TRBD1 (5 bases). The CDR3 loop spans 18 amino acids. Germline CDR1 and CDR2: SEHNR and FQNEAQ (reference sequence). V dropped 1 base and J dropped 6 bases, with 24 bases sitting between them. CDR3 region: CASSLVGQGPDKANGYTF. The CDR3 DNA reads as TGTGCCAGCAGCTTAGTGGGCCAGGGCCCGGACAAGGCTAATGGCTACACCTTC.

This chain joins TRBV21-1 and TRBJ2-7; TRBD1, the table's D call, lacks a check against the DNA. TRBV21-1 is reported as a pseudogene. The CDR3 covers 13 residues. The CDR3: CASRNRVIYEQYV. CDR3 bases: TGTGCCAGCAGAAACAGGGTAATCTACGAGCAGTACGTC.

This sequence joins TRBV12-3 or TRBV12-4 and TRBJ2-3; 7 nucleotides agree with TRBD1. Trimming removed 6 bases from V and 0 bases from J; junction bases left unmatched: 3. This CDR3 contains 14 residues. The CDR3 is CASRTGRSTDTQYF. The CDR3 DNA reads TGTGCCAGCAGGACAGGGCGAAGCACAGATACGCAGTATTTT.